These 8 T cell receptor beta chains were all obtained from the same sample, sequenced in a study of post-analysis software for immune sequencing data. General study points: The five TRBV segments detected at higher frequency in patients than in controls included TRBV5-6, TRBV5-1 and TRBV20-1.

These receptors' targets are unknown. Unique molecular identifiers were present in the TCR beta cDNA libraries. MiXCR was run by TCRdb on the PCR reads, yielding one entry per CDR3 protein. The sample lists about 540,000 distinct CDR3 sequences; 30% to 40% were seen once. The sample comprised blood. These receptors all stem from a girl under 18 with multiple sclerosis.

The CDR3 protein is CASSQGSGGPGEQYF. Here the CDR3 DNA reads TGTGCCAGCAGTCAAGGTTCCGGGGGGCCTGGAGAGCAGTACTTC. The chain carries TRBV7-2 and TRBJ2-5; perhaps TRBD2 as D (7 bases). Germline V gene lookup returns CDR1 SGHTA and CDR2 FQGNSA. The ends were cut back, 6 bases at V and 11 bases at J, with 25 bases in the middle. The CDR3 extends over 15 amino acids.

This clonotype occurred many times. The chain joins TRBV4-2 to TRBJ2-3; 11 bases are a match to TRBD2. Germline-derived CDR1 and CDR2 are LGHNA and YNFKEQ. J was trimmed by 0 bases and V by 4 bases; bases with no gene match: 3. The CDR3 runs 16 residues. The CDR3: CASSRTSGGSTDTQYF. The CDR3 bases are TGTGCCAGCAGCCGAACTAGCGGGGGAAGCACAGATACGCAGTATTTT.

This clonotype was picked up a small number of times. The chain is built from TRBV5-1 and TRBJ2-3; a weak D match, TRBD2 (6 bases). The CDR3 spans 14 residues. V lost 4 bases and J lost 6, with 15 bases in between. Germline V gene data show CDR1 as SGHRS and CDR2 as YFSETQ. In nucleotides, the CDR3 is TGCGCCAGCAGCCGGTTGGGGGAGGAGGATACGCAGTATTTT. It yields the protein CASSRLGEEDTQYF. The whole variable domain, filled in from reference TRBV5-1 and TRBJ2-3, reads KAGVTQTPRYLIKTRGQQVTLSCSPISGHRSVSWYQQTPGQGLQFLFEYFSETQRNKGNFPGRFSGRQFSNSRSEMNVSTLELGDSALYLCASSRLGEEDTQYFGPGTRLTVL.

The genes are TRBV6-5 and TRBJ2-2; 9 nucleotides align to TRBD1. CDR3 size: 17 residues. J gave up 3 bases and V 0 bases, and 5 bases lay outside the gene matches. Germline CDR1 is MNHEY and CDR2 is SVGAGI. CDR3 bases: TGTGCCAGCAGTTACTCGATGGGACAGGGCCACACCGGGGAGCTGTTTTTT. Translated: CASSYSMGQGHTGELFF.

This chain joins TRBV10-2 and TRBJ1-2, with D possibly matching TRBD1 (5 bases). The CDR3 has 13 residues. V gave up 4 bases and J gave up 6 bases, with 12 bases separating them. CDR1 and CDR2 from the germline V gene are WSHSY and SAAADI. Here the CDR3 DNA reads TGCGCCAGCAGTGTGAGCAGGGTGGATGGCTACACCTTC. The encoded protein is CASSVSRVDGYTF.

The chain joins TRBV24-1 to TRBJ2-6; 9 bases align to TRBD1. Germline trimming cut 10 bases from V and 1 base from J; bases unmatched to any gene: 10. The CDR3 is 17 residues long. Germline CDR1 KGHDR, CDR2 SFDVKD. The CDR3 DNA reads TGTGCCACGGAGGGGACAGGGCTTTATTCTGGGGCCAACGTCCTGACTTTC. This sequence encodes CATEGTGLYSGANVLTF.

V and J are TRBV15 and TRBJ2-3; a possible D gene is TRBD2 (6 bases). The CDR3 is made up of 18 amino acids. The V gene's germline CDR1 is LNHNV and CDR2 YYDKDF (reference sequence). Trimming took off 0 bases at V and 3 bases at J, with 19 bases between the two ends. The CDR3 sequence: CATSREGLGRGPTDTQYF. In DNA, the CDR3 is TGTGCCACCAGCAGAGAAGGGCTTGGGCGGGGTCCTACAGATACGCAGTATTTT.

The CDR3 bases are TGTGCCAGCAGCACCAGGGGAACCGGGGAGCTGTTTTTT. It is translated as CASSTRGTGELFF. This chain connects TRBV7-8 to TRBJ2-2, with D tentatively TRBD1 (6 bases). Germline V gene lookup returns CDR1 SGHVS and CDR2 FQNEAQ. The CDR3 runs to 13 residues. Trimming stripped 5 bases from V and 5 bases from J, with 9 bases between.